This is a list of T cell receptor beta chains from one sample in a study of response to subunit inactivated influenza vaccine. TCRdb fed the RT-PCR reads into MiXCR, producing one record per CDR3 protein. The data contain roughly 570,000 distinct CDR3 sequences, 11% to 15% of them singletons. The sample in question was PBMCs from blood, obtained about 11 days after vaccination. The receptors were sampled from a man in his forties or fifties who received an inactivated influenza vaccine. Both conserved end residues are part of each CDR3. A D gene is named only where the DNA matches it firmly. Clone sizes are given selectively: once, few, many, or a class where the clone is expanded.

v_gene	abundance	j_gene	len	d_gene	CDR3nt	CDR3aa
TRBV20-1	NA	TRBJ2-7	13	NA	TGCAGTGCTTCGGGACGGTCCCTCTACGAGCAGTACTTC	CSASGRSLYEQYF
TRBV7-2	many	TRBJ2-7	11	NA	TGTGCCAGCAGCGCCCTAGCGGAGCAGTACTTC	CASSALAEQYF
TRBV20-1	NA	TRBJ2-7	14	NA	TGCAGTGCTAGGGGGATAATTAGACTAGACGAGCAGTACTTC	CSARGIIRLDEQYF
TRBV7-9	NA	TRBJ2-3	15	NA	TGTGCCAGCAGCTCACCTGACTACTACACAGATACGCAGTATTTT	CASSSPDYYTDTQYF
TRBV4-1	few	TRBJ2-5	15	TRBD1	TGCGCCAGCAGCCAAGATTGGACAGGGAGGGAGACCCAGTACTTC	CASSQDWTGRETQYF
TRBV7-9	many	TRBJ1-5	14	NA	TGTGCCAGCAGGACGCGTCCGGGCAATCAGCCCCAGCATTTT	CASRTRPGNQPQHF
TRBV5-6	many	TRBJ2-1	13	NA	TGTGCCAGCAGCGCGAGGTTTGGGGGAAAGTCGTTCTTC	CASSARFGGKSFF
TRBV5-6	NA	TRBJ1-1	13	TRBD1	TGTGCCAGCAGCCTGAATGACAGGGCCGAAGCTTTCTTT	CASSLNDRAEAFF
TRBV24-1	NA	TRBJ2-2	16	NA	TGTGCCACCAGTGATTTGAGGACAAGGAACACCGGGGAGCTGTTTTTT	CATSDLRTRNTGELFF
TRBV5-1	few	TRBJ2-7	15	NA	TGCGCCAGCAGCCGAGACACGTCTAGCTCCTACGAGCAGTACTTC	CASSRDTSSSYEQYF
TRBV27	NA	TRBJ2-1	15	NA	TGTGCCAGCAGTTTTAACGGACTGCCTAACAATGAGCAGTTCTTC	CASSFNGLPNNEQFF
TRBV29-1	NA	TRBJ2-7	14	NA	TGCAGCGTTGAAGATATGGGGTTGAGAGGCGAGCAGTACTTC	CSVEDMGLRGEQYF
TRBV5-1	few	TRBJ2-4	16	NA	TGCGCCAGCAGCTACGGGGGCTATTCCCACTCAAACATTCAGTACTTC	CASSYGGYSHSNIQYF
TRBV20-1	NA	TRBJ2-3	12	NA	TGCAGTGCCCCTCAGATTGGAGATACGCAGTATTTT	CSAPQIGDTQYF
TRBV4-1	few	TRBJ2-5	17	TRBD2	TGCGCCAGCAGCCCTCCCCCACGCGGGGGAAATCAAGAGACCCAGTACTTC	CASSPPPRGGNQETQYF
TRBV10-3	NA	TRBJ1-1	14	NA	TGTGCCATCAGTGTAGACAGAATGAACACTGAAGCTTTCTTT	CAISVDRMNTEAFF
TRBV29-1	many	TRBJ2-3	14	NA	TGCAGCGTTGAAGGTGGAGGGAACACAGATACGCAGTATTTT	CSVEGGGNTDTQYF
TRBV29-1	NA	TRBJ2-1	16	TRBD2	TGCAGCGTCGAGGGAGGGACTAGCGGGAGTTGGAATGAGCAGTTCTTC	CSVEGGTSGSWNEQFF
TRBV7-8	NA	TRBJ2-1	13	NA	TGTGCCAGCAGCCGCGGGGAGGCCAATGAGCAGTTCTTC	CASSRGEANEQFF
TRBV12-3/TRBV12-4	NA	TRBJ2-3	17	TRBD2	TGTGCCAGCAGTTTATACTTTGCGGGAGATGGCACAGATACGCAGTATTTT	CASSLYFAGDGTDTQYF
TRBV20-1	many	TRBJ2-3	14	TRBD2	TGCAGTGCTAGACTAGCGGGGGGCACAGATACGCAGTATTTT	CSARLAGGTDTQYF
TRBV5-1	NA	TRBJ2-5	15	TRBD2	TGCGCCAGCAGCTTCGGCGGGGGGGTCGCTGAGACCCAGTACTTC	CASSFGGGVAETQYF
TRBV29-1	few	TRBJ2-1	14	NA	TGCAGCGTCGGGCAAGGGGGAGGGCCCAATGAGCAGTTCTTC	CSVGQGGGPNEQFF
TRBV24-1	NA	TRBJ2-1	14	TRBD1	TGTGCCACCAGGGCGGGACAGGGCCACAATGAGCAGTTCTTC	CATRAGQGHNEQFF
TRBV6-6	many	TRBJ1-1	10	NA	TGTGCCAGCAGAGACACTGAAGCTTTCTTT	CASRDTEAFF
TRBV20-1	NA	TRBJ2-2	14	NA	TGCAGTGCCTACCGGGCCCCTAACACCGGGGAGCTGTTTTTT	CSAYRAPNTGELFF
TRBV7-9	few	TRBJ2-3	14	NA	TGTGCCAGCAGCTTAGCGGGGGCCCGAGATACGCAGTATTTT	CASSLAGARDTQYF
TRBV20-1	NA	TRBJ2-1	15	NA	TGCAGTGCTAGAGATGTAGGGGGGCCCTACAATGAGCAGTTCTTC	CSARDVGGPYNEQFF
TRBV29-1	NA	TRBJ2-3	14	TRBD2	TGCAGCGTTGTACCCCTACTAGCGGCAGATACGCAGTATTTT	CSVVPLLAADTQYF
TRBV16	NA	TRBJ2-3	11	NA	TGTGCCAGCAGTCGAGACCATACGCAGTATTTT	CASSRDHTQYF
TRBV2	NA	TRBJ2-3	13	TRBD2	TGTGCCAGCAGAGGACTAGAGGCAGATACGCAGTATTTT	CASRGLEADTQYF
TRBV20-1	NA	TRBJ2-5	15	TRBD2	TGCAGTGCTAGTGCAACTAGCGGCCACCCGGAGACCCAGTACTTC	CSASATSGHPETQYF
TRBV5-5	NA	TRBJ2-1	15	NA	TGTGCCAGCAGCTCCCGCCTTGGAGGGTTCGATGAGCAGTTCTTC	CASSSRLGGFDEQFF
TRBV20-1	few	TRBJ1-5	15	TRBD1	TGCAGTGCTCGGGGACAGGACTATAGCAATCAGCCCCAGCATTTT	CSARGQDYSNQPQHF
TRBV27	NA	TRBJ2-7	17	TRBD2	TGTGCCAGCAGTTTCCTAGCGGGAGGGCAAGGCGCCTACGAGCAGTACTTC	CASSFLAGGQGAYEQYF
TRBV20-1	many	TRBJ2-7	10	NA	TGCAGTGCTAGTCCCTACGAGCAGTACTTC	CSASPYEQYF
TRBV6-5	few	TRBJ1-4	15	NA	TGTGCCAGCAGTTACTCGGGGGGGAAGGGTGAAAAACTGTTTTTT	CASSYSGGKGEKLFF
TRBV24-1	many	TRBJ2-3	16	NA	TGTGCCACCAGTGACTCCGGACTTGGAGGGACAGATACGCAGTATTTT	CATSDSGLGGTDTQYF
TRBV29-1	NA	TRBJ2-1	12	TRBD1	TGCAGCGTAAAGGGGGCTGGGAATGAGCAGTTCTTC	CSVKGAGNEQFF
TRBV7-9	few	TRBJ1-4	16	TRBD1	TGTGCCAGCAGCTTTGGGCCGGGACAGGGAGTTGAAAAACTGTTTTTT	CASSFGPGQGVEKLFF
TRBV6-5	NA	TRBJ2-3	19	TRBD2	TGTGCCAGCAGTTACTCGAAGGCCTTCCCTGGCGGGAGTCCCGATACGCAGTATTTT	CASSYSKAFPGGSPDTQYF
TRBV5-1	NA	TRBJ2-5	19	TRBD2	TGCGCCAGCAGCTTGGCTTCGGTGCACGGGGGGGCCATTGGAGAGACCCAGTACTTC	CASSLASVHGGAIGETQYF
TRBV20-1	NA	TRBJ2-5	11	NA	TGCAGTGCTAACGTCGGGGAGACCCAGTACTTC	CSANVGETQYF
TRBV12-3/TRBV12-4	NA	TRBJ2-2	17	NA	TGTGCCAGCAGTTTATTGGGAGGAGTTGGTAGCTCCGGGGAGCTGTTTTTT	CASSLLGGVGSSGELFF
TRBV3-1	NA	TRBJ1-5	14	NA	TGTGCCAGCAGCCAAGTTCTCAGCAATCAGCCCCAGCATTTT	CASSQVLSNQPQHF
TRBV11-2	few	TRBJ2-1	15	TRBD2	TGTGCCAGCAGCCAAGCGGGACTAGCGAGCCCGGCGCAGTTCTTC	CASSQAGLASPAQFF
TRBV28	many	TRBJ2-3	14	NA	TGTGCCAGCACTAGGCAGCCAGCCACAGATACGCAGTATTTT	CASTRQPATDTQYF
TRBV10-3	few	TRBJ2-1	15	TRBD2	TGTGCCTCACTTGGCGGGGGGGTTTCGCCGTGGGAGCAGTTCTTC	CASLGGGVSPWEQFF
TRBV5-1	few	TRBJ2-7	15	NA	TGCGCCAGCAGCTTGATGGCCGGGTTAAAAGACGAGCAGTACTTC	CASSLMAGLKDEQYF
TRBV7-2	few	TRBJ1-5	14	NA	TGTGCCAGCAGCCCGGGACTCCCTAATCAGCCCCAGCATTTT	CASSPGLPNQPQHF
TRBV7-9	NA	TRBJ2-1	12	NA	TGTGCCAGCAGCAAACAGGGATACGAGCAGTTCTTC	CASSKQGYEQFF
TRBV6-5	many	TRBJ2-7	14	NA	TGTGCCAGCAGTTCCCGGGACGGACATGTCGAGCAGTACTTC	CASSSRDGHVEQYF
TRBV6-5	few	TRBJ2-5	14	TRBD1	TGTGCCAGCAGTTACAGTACAGGGGTTGAGACCCAGTACTTC	CASSYSTGVETQYF